One sample yielded the 11 T cell receptor beta chains listed below, sequenced in a study of monozygotic twins with cystic fibrosis. Only in-frame clones appear in the TCRdb table, and some are missing; sequencing was by immunoSEQ multiplex PCR. Among some 15,000 clones listed, 70% to 90% were seen once. The sample taken for sequencing was blood. Receptor source: a boy between 10 and 17 years old with cystic fibrosis.

The CDR3 DNA sequence: TGTGCCAGCAGCTTATCTCTTGCGGGGTTGGAGCAGTACTTC. Translation gives CASSLSLAGLEQYF. The rearrangement joins TRBV7-6 to TRBJ2-7; maybe TRBD2 (6 bases). The CDR3 sequence is 14 residues long. Germline V gene lookup returns CDR1 SGHVS and CDR2 FNYEAQ. V was trimmed by 2 bases and J by 7 bases, leaving 15 bases between them.

The chain uses TRBV5-1 and TRBJ2-1; TRBD2 matches 7 bases. This CDR3 comprises 16 residues. J lost 2 bases, V lost 5 bases, and 10 bases had no gene match. Germline CDR1 reads SGHRS; CDR2 reads YFSETQ. CDR3 region: CASRAELAYAYNEQFF. CDR3 bases: TGCGCCAGCAGAGCAGAACTAGCGTACGCCTACAATGAGCAGTTCTTC.

The V gene is TRBV5-1, the J gene TRBJ2-2; no clear D. Per the germline V gene, CDR1 is SGHRS and CDR2 is YFSETQ. This CDR3 comprises 14 residues. The V end was cut by 4 bases, the J end by 0 bases, with 7 bases between. CDR3 amino acids: CASSEQANTGELFF. The CDR3, as DNA: TGCGCCAGCAGCGAGCAAGCGAACACCGGGGAGCTGTTTTTT. The variable domain in full, completed from reference TRBV5-1 and TRBJ2-2, reads KAGVTQTPRYLIKTRGQQVTLSCSPISGHRSVSWYQQTPGQGLQFLFEYFSETQRNKGNFPGRFSGRQFSNSRSEMNVSTLELGDSALYLCASSEQANTGELFFGEGSRLTVL.

This clone was counted a single time. The chain recombines TRBV7-4 with TRBJ2-3; the D gene is possibly TRBD2 (6 bases). Trimming removed 7 bases at V and 4 bases at J, with 27 bases between. Per the germline V gene, CDR1 is SGHVT and CDR2 is SQSDAQ. The CDR3 sequence is 18 residues long. For the CDR3, the DNA is TGTGCCAGCAAATTATTGGGCGGTCGGTGGAGGGCCCCAGATACGCAGTATTTT. Translating gives CASKLLGGRWRAPDTQYF. The whole variable domain, remainder taken from reference TRBV7-4 and TRBJ2-3, is GAGVSQSPRYKVAKRGRDVALRCDSISGHVTLYWYRQTLGQGSEVLTYSQSDAQRDKSGRPSGRFSAERPERSVSTLKIQRTEQGDSAVYLCASKLLGGRWRAPDTQYFGPGTRLTVL.

This chain links TRBV4-1 with TRBJ1-5; D gene unclear. CDR3 length equals 16 residues. The germline V gene encodes CDR1 MGHRA and CDR2 YSYEKL. V was pared by 0 bases and J by 3 bases, with 12 bases between. The chain's CDR3 is CASSQDRFGSNQPQHF. The DNA for the CDR3 is TGCGCCAGCAGCCAAGATCGATTTGGTTCCAATCAGCCCCAGCATTTT.

This chain connects TRBV5-6 to TRBJ2-5; a weak D match, TRBD2 (7 bases). V lost 0 bases to trimming and J lost 5 bases, with 14 bases between them. Germline assignment: CDR1 SGHDT and CDR2 YYEEEE. This CDR3 spans 15 amino acids. The CDR3 reads CASSLDGGAVETQYF. The CDR3 DNA sequence: TGTGCCAGCAGCTTGGATGGGGGGGCCGTTGAGACCCAGTACTTC.

The genes are TRBV5-8 and TRBJ2-4; D is uncertain. The germline gives CDR1 SGHTS, CDR2 YDEGEE. The ends were cut back, 6 bases at V and 5 bases at J, with 18 bases in the middle. The CDR3 runs to 15 residues. CDR3 sequence reads: CASIKSWGSQNIQYF. The DNA of the CDR3 is TGTGCCAGCATCAAAAGTTGGGGTAGTCAAAACATTCAGTACTTC. The full variable domain, its missing parts supplied by reference TRBV5-8 and TRBJ2-4, is EAGVTQSPTHLIKTRGQQATLRCSPISGHTSVYWYQQALGLGLQFLLWYDEGEERNRGNFPPRFSGRQFPNYSSELNVNALELEDSALYLCASIKSWGSQNIQYFGAGTRLSVL.

The gene calls are TRBV5-6 and TRBJ1-1; D ambiguous. CDR1 and CDR2 (germline): SGHDT, YYEEEE. V lost 0 bases and J 4 bases, leaving 13 bases between the germline ends. The CDR3 has 15 amino acids. The CDR3 reads CASSLAAVRSTEAFF. In DNA, the CDR3 is TGTGCCAGCAGCTTGGCGGCGGTCAGGAGCACTGAAGCTTTCTTT.

The chain recombines TRBV4-1 with TRBJ2-5; D might be TRBD1 (5 bases). This CDR3 has 15 residues. The V gene's germline CDR1 is MGHRA and CDR2 YSYEKL. V lost 1 base and J 5 bases, leaving 14 bases between the germline ends. DNA for the CDR3: TGCGCCAGCAGCCAAGTTAGCCTTCAGGGTGAGACCCAGTACTTC. Protein sequence: CASSQVSLQGETQYF.

This clone turned up a few times. This chain links TRBV30 with TRBJ1-5, with 8 bases fitting TRBD1. The V segment lost 0 bases and the J segment 6 bases; nucleotides outside the gene matches: 1. CDR3 length equals 13 residues. Germline V gene lookup returns CDR1 GTSNPN and CDR2 SVGIG (reference sequence). The CDR3 DNA sequence: TGTGCCTGGAGTGTACAGGGGGGTCAGCCCCAGCATTTT. Translation gives CAWSVQGGQPQHF. Complete variable domain (other parts from reference TRBV30 and TRBJ1-5): SQTIHQWPATLVQPVGSPLSLECTVEGTSNPNLYWYRQAAGRGLQLLFYSVGIGQISSEVPQNLSASRPQDRQFILSSKKLLLSDSGFYLCAWSVQGGQPQHFGDGTRLSIL.

The chain recombines TRBV6-5 with TRBJ2-7; TRBD1 matches 8 bases. V was pared by 0 bases and J by 0 bases, with 1 base of the junction left unmatched. The CDR3 runs to 15 residues. The V gene's germline CDR1 is MNHEY and CDR2 SVGAGI. The CDR3 sequence is CASSYSGTGSYEQYF. CDR3 nucleotides: TGTGCCAGCAGTTACTCCGGGACAGGCTCCTACGAGCAGTACTTC.